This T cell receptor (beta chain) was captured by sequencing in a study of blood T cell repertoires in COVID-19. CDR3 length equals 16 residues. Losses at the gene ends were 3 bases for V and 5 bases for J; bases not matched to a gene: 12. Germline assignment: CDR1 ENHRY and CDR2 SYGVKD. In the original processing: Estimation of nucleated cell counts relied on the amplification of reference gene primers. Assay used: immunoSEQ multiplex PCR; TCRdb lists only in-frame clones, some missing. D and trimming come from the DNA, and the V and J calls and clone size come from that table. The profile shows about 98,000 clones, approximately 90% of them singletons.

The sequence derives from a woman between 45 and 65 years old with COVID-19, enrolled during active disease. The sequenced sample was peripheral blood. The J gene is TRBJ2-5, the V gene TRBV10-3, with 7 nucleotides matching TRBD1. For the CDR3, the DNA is TGTGCCATCAGTGACAACAGGGGAAGGGCCTCGGAGACCCAGTACTTC. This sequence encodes CAISDNRGRASETQYF.